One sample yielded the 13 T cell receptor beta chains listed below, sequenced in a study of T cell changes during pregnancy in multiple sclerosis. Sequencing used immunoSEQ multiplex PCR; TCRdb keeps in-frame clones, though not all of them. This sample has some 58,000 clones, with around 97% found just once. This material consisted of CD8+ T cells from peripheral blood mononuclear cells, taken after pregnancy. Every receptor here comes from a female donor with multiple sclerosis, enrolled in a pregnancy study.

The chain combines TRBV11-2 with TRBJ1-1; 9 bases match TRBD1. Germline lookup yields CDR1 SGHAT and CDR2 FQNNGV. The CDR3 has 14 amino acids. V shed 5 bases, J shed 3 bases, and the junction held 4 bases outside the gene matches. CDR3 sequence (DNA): TGTGCCAGCAGCACAGGGGGCGCGGACACTGAAGCTTTCTTT. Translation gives CASSTGGADTEAFF.

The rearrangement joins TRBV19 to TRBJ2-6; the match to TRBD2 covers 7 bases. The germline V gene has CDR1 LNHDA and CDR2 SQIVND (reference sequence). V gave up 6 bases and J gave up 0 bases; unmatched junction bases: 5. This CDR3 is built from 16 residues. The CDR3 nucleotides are TGTGCCAGTAGCCGGGGGGAGGGCTCTGGGGCCAACGTCCTGACTTTC. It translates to CASSRGEGSGANVLTF.

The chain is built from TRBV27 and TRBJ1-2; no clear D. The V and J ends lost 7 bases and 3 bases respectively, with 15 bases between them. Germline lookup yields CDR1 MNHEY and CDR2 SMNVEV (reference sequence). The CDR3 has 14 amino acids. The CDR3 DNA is TGTGCCAGCACGAGCCTTGACGGGGACTATGGCTACACCTTC. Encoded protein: CASTSLDGDYGYTF.

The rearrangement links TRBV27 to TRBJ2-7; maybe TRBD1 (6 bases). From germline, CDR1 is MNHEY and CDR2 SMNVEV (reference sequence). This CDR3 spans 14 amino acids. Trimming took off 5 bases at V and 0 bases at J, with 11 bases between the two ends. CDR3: CASSHRVGSYEQYF. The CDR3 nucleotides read TGTGCCAGCAGTCACAGGGTGGGCTCCTACGAGCAGTACTTC.

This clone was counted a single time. CDR3 bases: TGTGCCAGCCTTCCTTCGGGAGACCAAGAGACCCAGTACTTC. Its protein product is CASLPSGDQETQYF. The rearrangement uses TRBV28 and TRBJ2-5; D is perhaps TRBD2 (6 bases). The germline V gene has CDR1 MDHEN and CDR2 SYDVKM. Trimming shortened V by 8 bases and J by 0 bases, and 13 bases separated the two germline ends. This CDR3 has 14 residues.

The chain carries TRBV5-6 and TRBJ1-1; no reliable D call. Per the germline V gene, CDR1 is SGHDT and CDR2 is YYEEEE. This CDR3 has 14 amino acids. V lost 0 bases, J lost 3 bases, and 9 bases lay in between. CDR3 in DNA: TGTGCCAGCAGCTTGGGAGCGGACTACACTGAAGCTTTCTTT. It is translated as CASSLGADYTEAFF.

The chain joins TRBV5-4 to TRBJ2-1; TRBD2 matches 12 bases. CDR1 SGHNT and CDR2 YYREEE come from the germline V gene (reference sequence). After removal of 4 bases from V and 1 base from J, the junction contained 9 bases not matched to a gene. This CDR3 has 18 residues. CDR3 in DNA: TGTGCCAGCAGCGGGGGCAGGACTAGCGGGGTTTCCTACAATGAGCAGTTCTTC. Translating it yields CASSGGRTSGVSYNEQFF.

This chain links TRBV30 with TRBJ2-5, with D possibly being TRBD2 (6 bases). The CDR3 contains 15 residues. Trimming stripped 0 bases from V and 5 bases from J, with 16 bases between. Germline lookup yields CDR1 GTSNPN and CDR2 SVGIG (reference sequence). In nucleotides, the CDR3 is TGTGCCTGGAGTGTACTCGGCCTGGCGGGGGAGACCCAGTACTTC. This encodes CAWSVLGLAGETQYF.

CDR3 residues: CASSPGTVINYGYTF. CDR3 DNA: TGTGCCAGCAGCCCCGGGACAGTCATTAACTATGGCTACACCTTC. The V and J genes are TRBV5-4 and TRBJ1-2; 7 bases agree with TRBD1. V lost 4 bases, J lost 1 base, and 7 bases stayed unmatched. The germline gives CDR1 SGHNT, CDR2 YYREEE (reference sequence). The CDR3 loop spans 15 amino acids.

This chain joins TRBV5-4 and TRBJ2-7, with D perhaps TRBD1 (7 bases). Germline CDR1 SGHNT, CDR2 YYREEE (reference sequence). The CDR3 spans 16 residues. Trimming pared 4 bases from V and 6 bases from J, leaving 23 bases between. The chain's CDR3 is CASSHPTGEELIEQYF. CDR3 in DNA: TGTGCCAGCAGCCACCCAACAGGGGAGGAGTTGATCGAGCAGTACTTC.

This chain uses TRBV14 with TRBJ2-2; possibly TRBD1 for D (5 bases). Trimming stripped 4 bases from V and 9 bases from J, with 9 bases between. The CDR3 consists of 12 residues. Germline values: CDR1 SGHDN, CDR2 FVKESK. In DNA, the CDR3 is TGTGCCAGCAGCCCAAGGGGCCGGGAGCTGTTTTTT. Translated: CASSPRGRELFF. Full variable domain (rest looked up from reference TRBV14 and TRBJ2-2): EAGVTQFPSHSVIEKGQTVTLRCDPISGHDNLYWYRRVMGKEIKFLLHFVKESKQDESGMPNNRFLAERTGGTYSTLKVQPAELEDSGVYFCASSPRGRELFFGEGSRLTVL.

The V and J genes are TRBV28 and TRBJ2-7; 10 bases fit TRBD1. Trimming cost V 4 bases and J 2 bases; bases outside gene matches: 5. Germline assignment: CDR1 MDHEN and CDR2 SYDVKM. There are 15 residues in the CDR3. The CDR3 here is CASSSGDRGTYEQYF. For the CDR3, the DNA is TGTGCCAGCAGTTCAGGGGACAGGGGAACCTACGAGCAGTACTTC.

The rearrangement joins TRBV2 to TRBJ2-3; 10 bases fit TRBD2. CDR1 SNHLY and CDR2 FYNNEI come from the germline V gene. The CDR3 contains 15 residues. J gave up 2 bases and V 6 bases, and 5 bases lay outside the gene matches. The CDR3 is CASRRLAGLTDTQYF. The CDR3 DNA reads TGTGCCAGCAGAAGACTAGCGGGTCTCACAGATACGCAGTATTTT.